This paragraph reports one T cell receptor beta chain. Its antigen is unidentified. CDR3 size: 13 residues. The junction had 3 bases not matched to a gene; V was cut back by 4 bases and J by 6 bases. Germline CDR1 SGHRS, CDR2 YFSETQ. Execution of the assay was at deep level. Clones were read by immunoSEQ multiplex PCR, and TCRdb kept only the in-frame ones, dropping some. The sample includes around 940,000 clones, 76% of them seen just once. The data were taken from a study of shared clonotypes between healthy human individuals. Notes on the study in general: Researchers sampled only blood; tissue repertoires likely differ. Despite large depth, rarefaction showed incomplete sorted-subset sequencing.

Sequencing used memory CD4+ T cells sorted from blood. As for subset: CD45RA-negative fraction. This clonotype was obtained from a man between 18 and 35 years old in good health. This chain links TRBV5-1 with TRBJ1-1; 10 nucleotides agree with TRBD1. The CDR3 nucleotides are TGCGCCAGCAGCCCGGACAGGGGGTCTGAAGCTTTCTTT. This encodes CASSPDRGSEAFF.